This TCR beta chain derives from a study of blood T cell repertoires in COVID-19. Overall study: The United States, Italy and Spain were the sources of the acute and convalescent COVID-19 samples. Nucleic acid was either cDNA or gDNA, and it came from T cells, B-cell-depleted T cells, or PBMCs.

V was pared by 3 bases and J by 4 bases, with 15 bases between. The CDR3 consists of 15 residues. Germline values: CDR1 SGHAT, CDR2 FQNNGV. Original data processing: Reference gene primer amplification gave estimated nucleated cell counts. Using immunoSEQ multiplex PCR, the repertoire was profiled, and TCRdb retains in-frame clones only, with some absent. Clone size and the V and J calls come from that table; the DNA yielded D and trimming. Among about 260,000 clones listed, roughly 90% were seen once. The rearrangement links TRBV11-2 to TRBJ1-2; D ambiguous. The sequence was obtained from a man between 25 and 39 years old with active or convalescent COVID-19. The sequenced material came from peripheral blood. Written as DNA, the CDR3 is TGTGCCAGCAGCTTCAGGCAGGTAGGCCTCTATGGCTACACCTTC. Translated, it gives CASSFRQVGLYGYTF.